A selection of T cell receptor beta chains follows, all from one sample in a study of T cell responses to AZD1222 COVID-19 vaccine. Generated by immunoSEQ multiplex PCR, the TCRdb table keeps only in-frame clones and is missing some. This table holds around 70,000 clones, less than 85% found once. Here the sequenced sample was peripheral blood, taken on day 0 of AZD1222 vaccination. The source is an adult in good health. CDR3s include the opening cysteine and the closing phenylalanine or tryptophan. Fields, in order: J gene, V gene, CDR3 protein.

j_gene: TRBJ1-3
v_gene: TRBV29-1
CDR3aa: CSGRKVGGASNTIYF

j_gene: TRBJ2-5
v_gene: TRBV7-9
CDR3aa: CASSLISETQYF

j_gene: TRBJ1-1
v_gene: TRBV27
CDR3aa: CASSRRELTEAFF

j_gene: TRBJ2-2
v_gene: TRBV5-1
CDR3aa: CASSLFWREPGELFF

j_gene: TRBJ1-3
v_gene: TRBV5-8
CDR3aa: CASSWVSSAKYF

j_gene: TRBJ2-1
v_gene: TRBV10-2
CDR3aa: CASGLSSGLYNEQFF

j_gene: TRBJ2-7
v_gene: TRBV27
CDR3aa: CASSFGGSVWEQYF

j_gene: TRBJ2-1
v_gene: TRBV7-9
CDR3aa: CASRDGDNEQFF

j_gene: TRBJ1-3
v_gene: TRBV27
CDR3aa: CASRDRGNTIYF

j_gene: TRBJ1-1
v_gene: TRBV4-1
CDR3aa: CASSQGQGVNTEAFF

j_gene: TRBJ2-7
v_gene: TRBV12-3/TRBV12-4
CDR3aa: CASSLTRSEQYF

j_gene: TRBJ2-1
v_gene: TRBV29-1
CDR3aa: CSVELAGYYNEQFF

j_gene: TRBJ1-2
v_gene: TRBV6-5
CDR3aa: CASRPNYGYTF

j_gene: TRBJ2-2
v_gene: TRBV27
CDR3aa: CASSSDRPNTGELFF

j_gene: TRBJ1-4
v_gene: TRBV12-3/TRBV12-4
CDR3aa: CASSSNNEKLFF

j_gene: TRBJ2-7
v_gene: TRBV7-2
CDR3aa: CASSFSTSGGLKRYEQYF

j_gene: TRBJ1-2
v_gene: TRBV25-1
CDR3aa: CASSGRQWGGYTF

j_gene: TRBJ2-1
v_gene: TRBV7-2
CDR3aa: CARTKGGSGYNEQFF

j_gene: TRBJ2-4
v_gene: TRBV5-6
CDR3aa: CASTLRAGAVKNIQYF

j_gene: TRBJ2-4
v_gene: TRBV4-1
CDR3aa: CASSQASGRVGQYF

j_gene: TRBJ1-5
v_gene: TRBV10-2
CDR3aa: CASSESALGQPQHF

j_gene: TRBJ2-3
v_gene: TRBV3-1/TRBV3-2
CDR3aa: CASSPLAGGLSDTQYF

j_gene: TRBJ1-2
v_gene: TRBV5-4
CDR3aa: CASSFMGGSADGYTF

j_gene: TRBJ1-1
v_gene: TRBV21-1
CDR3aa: CASSKGKGTEAFF

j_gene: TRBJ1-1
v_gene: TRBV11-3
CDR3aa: CASSLYGATEAFF

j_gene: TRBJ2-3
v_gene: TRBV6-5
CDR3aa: CASSYRPLPGTDTQYF

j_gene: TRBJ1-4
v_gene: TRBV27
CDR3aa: CASSQGGAHEKLFF

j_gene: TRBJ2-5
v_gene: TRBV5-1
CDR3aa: CASTPSRAALGETQYF

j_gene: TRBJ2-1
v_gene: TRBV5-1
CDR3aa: CASSWGLAYNEQFF

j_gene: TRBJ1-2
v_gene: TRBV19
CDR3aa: CASRVGEMNTF

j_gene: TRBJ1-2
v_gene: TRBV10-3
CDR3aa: CAISESSDNYGYTF

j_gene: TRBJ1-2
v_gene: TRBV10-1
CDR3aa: CASSGEQGGGYGYTF